The source of this T cell receptor (beta chain) is a study of T cell repertoires in cytomegalovirus infection. About the research overall: The public TCR beta signatures pointed to both CMV infection and matching HLA type.

Per the germline V gene, CDR1 is SGHRS and CDR2 is YFSETQ. The CDR3 is 15 amino acids. The V gene lost 0 bases and the J gene lost 4 bases, with 13 bases spanning the gap. TCRdb used MiXCR to reprocess the reads, holding one entry per CDR3 protein. The table has 740,000 or so distinct CDR3 sequences, approximately 40% seen once. This receptor was obtained from a human donor in good health (CMV status not recorded). Some clones in this sample may be carry-over from other donors' samples. The source material was PBMCs. The chain has TRBV5-1 and TRBJ1-2; TRBD1 might be the D (5 bases). CDR3 sequence reads: CASSLAPVQGYGYTF. The DNA of the CDR3 is TGCGCCAGCAGCTTGGCCCCGGTGCAGGGCTATGGCTACACCTTC.